This is a list of T cell receptor beta chains from one sample in a study of CD8 T cells in ankylosing spondylitis. TCRdb redid the calling of the 5' RACE reads with MiXCR, one entry per CDR3 protein. Of 220,000 or so distinct CDR3 sequences in the sample, about 18% were seen once. Source material: blood, either unsorted or a sorted T cell fraction (not recorded which). Source of these receptors: a male donor with ankylosing spondylitis. Each CDR3 is given with its conserved first and last residue. The order of the fields is D gene, clone size, V gene, J gene, CDR3 protein, CDR3 DNA. The D gene is left open where the match is weak. The size field is filled for only some rows; it gives once, few, many or a size class.

TRBD2	.	TRBV5-6	TRBJ2-1	CASSLGTGGTYNEQFF	TGTGCCAGCAGCTTGGGGACGGGGGGGACGTACAATGAGCAGTTCTTC
.	few	TRBV5-1	TRBJ2-5	CASGWGLVGETQYF	TGCGCCAGCGGATGGGGACTCGTGGGGGAGACCCAGTACTTC
TRBD1	few	TRBV20-1	TRBJ2-1	CSARDPDRGLSNEQFF	TGCAGTGCTAGAGACCCGGACAGGGGGCTTAGTAATGAGCAGTTCTTC
.	.	TRBV27	TRBJ2-1	CASSPSGSYSYNEQFF	TGTGCCAGCAGTCCGTCAGGGAGCTACTCCTACAATGAGCAGTTCTTC
.	.	TRBV4-3	TRBJ2-7	CASSQEENTPREYVCSEQYF	TGCGCCAGCAGCCAAGAGGAGAACACGCCCCGGGAGTACGTGTGCTCCGAGCAGTACTTC
TRBD1	.	TRBV4-1	TRBJ2-1	CASSPQAETGAGEQFF	TGCGCCAGCAGCCCCCAAGCCGAGACAGGGGCGGGTGAGCAGTTCTTC
TRBD2	.	TRBV4-1	TRBJ2-3	CASSQVLAGNTDTQYF	TGCGCCAGCAGCCAAGTTCTAGCGGGGAACACAGATACGCAGTATTTT
TRBD2	.	TRBV20-1	TRBJ2-1	CSAGGTSGSIEQFF	TGCAGTGCCGGGGGGACTAGCGGGAGCATTGAGCAGTTCTTC
.	.	TRBV30	TRBJ2-1	CAWNYRDYNEQFF	TGTGCCTGGAATTACAGGGATTACAATGAGCAGTTCTTC
TRBD1	.	TRBV12-3/TRBV12-4	TRBJ1-2	CASFRDRVDGYTF	TGTGCCAGCTTCCGGGACAGGGTTGATGGCTACACCTTC
TRBD2	.	TRBV5-1	TRBJ2-3	CASSMGTSGGDTQYF	TGCGCCAGCAGCATGGGGACTAGCGGAGGAGATACGCAGTATTTT
TRBD1	.	TRBV27	TRBJ1-1	CASSTWRGLGTEAFF	TGTGCCAGCAGTACATGGAGGGGGCTGGGCACTGAAGCTTTCTTT
.	few	TRBV11-2	TRBJ1-1	CASSLPSQRNEAFF	TGTGCCAGCAGCTTGCCATCCCAGAGAAACGAAGCTTTCTTT
.	.	TRBV6-5	TRBJ1-1	CASSYSIGGGDTEAFF	TGTGCCAGCAGTTACTCGATCGGTGGGGGGGACACTGAAGCTTTCTTT
.	.	TRBV7-9	TRBJ2-1	CASSLVGQRTNEQFF	TGTGCCAGCAGCTTAGTTGGCCAGCGTACCAATGAGCAGTTCTTC
TRBD2	few	TRBV4-1	TRBJ2-1	CASSQLRGDGPYNEQFF	TGCGCCAGCAGCCAACTCCGGGGGGACGGTCCATACAATGAGCAGTTCTTC
TRBD2	.	TRBV9	TRBJ2-1	CASSDLSGGPPGQFF	TGTGCCAGCAGCGACCTTAGCGGGGGGCCCCCGGGGCAGTTCTTC
.	.	TRBV5-5	TRBJ2-7	CASSWGMSYEQYF	TGTGCCAGCAGCTGGGGGATGTCCTACGAGCAGTACTTC
.	.	TRBV14	TRBJ2-3	CASSQTGTPADTQYF	TGTGCCAGCAGCCAAACCGGGACCCCAGCAGATACGCAGTATTTT
.	.	TRBV12-3/TRBV12-4	TRBJ2-7	CASPLGGAYEQYF	TGTGCCAGCCCCCTTGGGGGGGCTTACGAGCAGTACTTC
.	few	TRBV2	TRBJ2-1	CASSRQTYNEQFF	TGTGCCAGCTCCCGACAAACCTACAATGAGCAGTTCTTC
.	few	TRBV11-2	TRBJ1-2	CASSFGGAGYGYTF	TGTGCCAGCAGCTTCGGGGGGGCCGGGTATGGCTACACCTTC
.	.	TRBV6-2/TRBV6-3	TRBJ1-4	CASSYLDEKLFF	TGTGCCAGCAGTTACCTAGATGAAAAACTGTTTTTT
.	few	TRBV7-6	TRBJ2-1	CASSNDINEQFF	TGTGCCAGCAGCAACGACATCAATGAGCAGTTCTTC
TRBD2	.	TRBV2	TRBJ2-2	CASRGLAPQELFF	TGTGCCAGCCGCGGACTAGCACCACAGGAGCTGTTTTTT
.	few	TRBV5-1	TRBJ1-1	CASSLGQVTEVFF	TGCGCCAGCAGCTTGGGACAGGTCACAGAAGTTTTCTTT
.	.	TRBV10-2	TRBJ2-2	CASGMSGPGELFF	TGCGCCAGCGGGATGTCCGGGCCCGGGGAGCTGTTTTTT
.	.	TRBV6-1	TRBJ2-5	CASSKAWEETQYF	TGTGCCAGCAGTAAGGCCTGGGAAGAGACCCAGTACTTC
.	.	TRBV7-9	TRBJ2-1	CASSLDGTEQFF	TGTGCCAGCAGCTTAGATGGGACGGAGCAGTTCTTC
.	.	TRBV7-3	TRBJ2-3	CASSLMGDDTQYF	TGTGCCAGCAGCTTAATGGGAGACGATACGCAGTATTTT
.	.	TRBV7-8	TRBJ2-1	CASSSRQESDNEQFF	TGTGCCAGCAGCTCCAGACAGGAAAGTGACAATGAGCAGTTCTTC
.	few	TRBV28	TRBJ1-3	CASSPPDFGNTIYF	TGTGCCAGCAGTCCACCGGACTTTGGAAACACCATATATTTT
.	.	TRBV7-6	TRBJ1-6	CASSLDVGNSPLHF	TGTGCCAGCAGCTTAGATGTGGGGAATTCACCCCTCCACTTT
TRBD1	.	TRBV4-1	TRBJ2-1	CASSQDRGTGRLNEQFF	TGCGCCAGCAGCCAAGATCGGGGGACAGGGAGGTTGAATGAGCAGTTCTTC
TRBD2	.	TRBV12-3/TRBV12-4	TRBJ2-2	CASSVGGGYTGELFF	TGTGCCAGCAGCGTCGGCGGGGGTTACACCGGGGAGCTGTTTTTT
.	few	TRBV9	TRBJ1-1	CASSGAGNSPEAFF	TGTGCCAGCAGCGGGGCGGGGAACAGTCCTGAAGCTTTCTTT
.	.	TRBV6-1	TRBJ2-7	CASSEDGGSSYEQYF	TGTGCCAGCAGTGAAGATGGGGGGAGCTCCTACGAGCAGTACTTC
TRBD2	.	TRBV27	TRBJ2-1	CASSPYGLAGPVEFF	TGTGCCAGCAGTCCGTACGGACTAGCGGGTCCCGTCGAGTTCTTC
TRBD2	few	TRBV5-1	TRBJ2-1	CASSLPTSGSSYNEQFF	TGCGCCAGCAGCTTGCCTACTAGCGGGTCATCCTACAATGAGCAGTTCTTC
.	.	TRBV9	TRBJ1-1	CASSVEDTRTEAFF	TGTGCCAGCAGCGTAGAAGACACGAGGACTGAAGCTTTCTTT
.	.	TRBV20-1	TRBJ2-7	CSARDPLRGVAIYEQYF	TGCAGTGCTAGAGACCCCCTAAGGGGCGTCGCGATCTACGAGCAGTACTTC
TRBD1	few	TRBV2	TRBJ1-2	CASSEATGTGHYGYTF	TGTGCCAGCAGTGAAGCTACCGGGACAGGCCACTATGGCTACACCTTC
.	.	TRBV6-1	TRBJ1-1	CASEGAGEAFF	TGTGCCAGCGAGGGTGCTGGGGAAGCTTTCTTT
TRBD2	few	TRBV27	TRBJ2-3	CASSLAEPVDTQYF	TGTGCCAGCAGTCTAGCGGAGCCAGTAGATACGCAGTATTTT
TRBD1	few	TRBV5-6	TRBJ2-5	CASSLVRGLETQYF	TGTGCCAGCAGCTTGGTTAGGGGGCTAGAGACCCAGTACTTC
TRBD1	few	TRBV20-1	TRBJ1-4	CSASGQGAGDEKLFF	TGCAGTGCTAGCGGACAGGGGGCAGGGGATGAAAAACTGTTTTTT